This is a list of T cell receptor beta chains from one sample in a study of blood T cell repertoires in COVID-19. Sequenced by immunoSEQ multiplex PCR; TCRdb stores in-frame clones only, minus some. The sample lists about 55,000 clones; 80% to 90% were seen once. The sequencing input was peripheral blood. These receptors all come from a man aged 55 to 70 with acute or convalescent COVID-19. Each CDR3 is given with its conserved first and last residue. A D gene is named only where the DNA matches it firmly. Only some rows state a clone size, as once, few, many or a class for expanded clones.

j_call,d_call,v_call,clone_size,cdr3_aa,cdr3_nt
TRBJ2-7,NA,TRBV30,once,CAWSLTRRTANYEQYF,TGTGCCTGGAGTCTCACTCGCCGGACTGCAAACTACGAGCAGTACTTC
TRBJ1-3,NA,TRBV6-2/TRBV6-3,once,CASSYLSSSGNTIYF,TGTGCCAGCAGTTACTTGTCCAGCTCTGGAAACACCATATATTTT
TRBJ1-1,NA,TRBV30,NA,CAQNWRDRHTEAFF,TGTGCCCAAAATTGGAGGGATAGGCACACTGAAGCTTTCTTT
TRBJ1-2,NA,TRBV5-8,NA,CASSRVAGNYGYTF,TGTGCCAGCAGCCGCGTCGCAGGGAACTATGGCTACACCTTC
TRBJ2-7,NA,TRBV5-4,NA,CASTSGTYEQYF,TGTGCCAGCACCTCGGGTACCTACGAGCAGTACTTC
TRBJ1-5,NA,TRBV6-5,few,CASSRGSGISQPQHF,TGTGCCAGCAGCCGGGGGTCAGGGATCAGTCAGCCCCAGCATTTT
TRBJ1-5,TRBD1,TRBV27,NA,CASSFTTGGNQPQHF,TGTGCCAGCAGTTTTACTACAGGGGGCAATCAGCCCCAGCATTTT
TRBJ2-1,TRBD1,TRBV6-6,NA,CASVTGTGAYNEQFF,TGTGCCAGCGTAACCGGGACAGGGGCCTACAATGAGCAGTTCTTC
TRBJ2-7,TRBD1,TRBV19,NA,CASSTSPNAGTVTSYEQYF,TGTGCCAGTAGCACTTCCCCGAACGCCGGGACAGTGACCTCCTACGAGCAGTACTTC
TRBJ2-1,TRBD2,TRBV6-4,NA,CASSGTSGSPSVNEQFF,TGTGCCAGCAGTGGGACTAGCGGGAGTCCCTCCGTCAATGAGCAGTTCTTC
TRBJ2-7,TRBD2,TRBV6-5,NA,CASGRTSGYEQYF,TGTGCCAGCGGGAGAACTAGCGGGTACGAGCAGTACTTC